The 2 T cell receptor beta chains given below trace back to one sample, sequenced in a study of blood T cell repertoires in COVID-19. Measured with immunoSEQ multiplex PCR; TCRdb has only the in-frame clones, and not every one. Of about 75,000 clones listed, 90% are singletons. What was sequenced was peripheral blood. Source of these receptors: a human donor in a cohort sampled during active COVID-19.

This rearrangement joins TRBV3-1 (or the pseudogene TRBV3-2) to TRBJ2-3, with 14 bases lining up with TRBD2. CDR1 and CDR2 (germline): LGHDT, YNNKEL (reference sequence). This CDR3 region has 16 residues. Trimming cost V 3 bases and J 4 bases; bases outside gene matches: 3. The chain's CDR3 is CASSQGLAGVSDTQYF. The DNA for the CDR3 is TGTGCCAGCAGCCAGGGACTAGCGGGAGTGTCAGATACGCAGTATTTT.

The chain links TRBV5-1 to TRBJ2-3; 10 positions match TRBD2. J gave up 4 bases and V 0 bases, and 2 bases lay outside the gene matches. The CDR3 contains 15 residues. Per the germline V gene, CDR1 is SGHRS and CDR2 is YFSETQ. For the CDR3, the DNA is TGCGCCAGCAGCTTGGAGGGACTAGCGTCAGATACGCAGTATTTT. This translates into CASSLEGLASDTQYF.